This T cell receptor (beta chain) originates from a study of blood T cell repertoires in COVID-19. Turning to the study itself: Material from acute and convalescent COVID-19 was sourced from the United States, Italy and Spain. The cDNA or gDNA used as material had been derived from T cells, B-cell-depleted T cells, or PBMCs.

The length of the CDR3 is 17 residues. The J segment lost 4 bases and the V segment lost 1 base, leaving 9 bases of the junction unmatched. Germline assignment: CDR1 MNHNS and CDR2 SASEGT. Original data processing: Reference gene primer amplification gave nucleated cell count estimates. Data came from immunoSEQ multiplex PCR; TCRdb stores just in-frame clones and leaves some out. The V and J calls and clone size come from that table; D and trimming were worked out from the DNA. The table records about 32,000 clones, approximately 83% of them present only once. Sequencing was carried out using peripheral blood. The receptor was isolated from a woman older than 75 with active or convalescent COVID-19. V is TRBV6-1 and J is TRBJ1-5; 8 bases fit TRBD1. The CDR3 protein is CASSEVGGTGPNQPQHF. DNA of the CDR3: TGTGCCAGCAGTGAAGTTGGTGGGACAGGACCAAATCAGCCCCAGCATTTT.